This T cell receptor beta chain was captured in a study of cytotoxic CD8 clonotypes in ibrutinib-treated CLL. V was shortened by 2 bases and J by 4 bases, with 10 bases between the two germline ends. CDR3 length: 14 residues. Germline V gene data show CDR1 as SGHNT and CDR2 as YYREEE (reference sequence). The assay was immunoSEQ multiplex PCR, and TCRdb's table has in-frame clones only and misses some. The sample yields some 150,000 clones, about 72% seen once. The sequences come from PBMCs, collected after 12 months of ibrutinib treatment. This clonotype originated in a human donor with chronic lymphocytic leukemia. The genes are TRBV5-4 and TRBJ1-3, with D possibly matching TRBD1 (5 bases). The chain's CDR3 is CASSLRDSGNTIYF. The CDR3 nucleotides are TGTGCCAGCAGCTTACGGGACTCCGGAAACACCATATATTTT.